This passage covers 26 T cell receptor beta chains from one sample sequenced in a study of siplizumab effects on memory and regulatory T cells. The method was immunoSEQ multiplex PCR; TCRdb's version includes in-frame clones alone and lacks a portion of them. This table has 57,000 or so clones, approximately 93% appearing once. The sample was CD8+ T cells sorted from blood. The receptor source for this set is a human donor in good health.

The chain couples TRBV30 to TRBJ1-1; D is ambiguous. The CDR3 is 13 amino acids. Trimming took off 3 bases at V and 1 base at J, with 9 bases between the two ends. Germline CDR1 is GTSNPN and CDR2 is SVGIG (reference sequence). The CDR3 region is CAWRGVKNTEAFF. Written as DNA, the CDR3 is TGTGCCTGGAGAGGCGTTAAGAACACTGAAGCTTTCTTT.

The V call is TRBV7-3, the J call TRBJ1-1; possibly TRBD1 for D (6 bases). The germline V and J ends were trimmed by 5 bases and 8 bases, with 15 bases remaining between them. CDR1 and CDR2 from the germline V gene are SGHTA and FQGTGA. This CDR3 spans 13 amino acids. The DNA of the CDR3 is TGTGCCAGCAGCCCCGAACGGGGGGCCGAAGCTTTCTTT. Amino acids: CASSPERGAEAFF.

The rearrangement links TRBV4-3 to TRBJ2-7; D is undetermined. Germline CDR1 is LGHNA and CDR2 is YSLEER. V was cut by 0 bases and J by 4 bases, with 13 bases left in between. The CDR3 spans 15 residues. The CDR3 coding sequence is TGCGCCAGCAGCCAAGAAGTCCACTTCCTATACGAGCAGTACTTC. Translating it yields CASSQEVHFLYEQYF.

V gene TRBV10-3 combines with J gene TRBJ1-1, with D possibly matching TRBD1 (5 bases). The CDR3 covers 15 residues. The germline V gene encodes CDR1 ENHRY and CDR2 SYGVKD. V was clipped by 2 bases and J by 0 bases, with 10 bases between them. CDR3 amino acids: CAISEATDLNTEAFF. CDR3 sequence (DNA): TGTGCCATCAGTGAGGCGACAGACTTGAACACTGAAGCTTTCTTT.

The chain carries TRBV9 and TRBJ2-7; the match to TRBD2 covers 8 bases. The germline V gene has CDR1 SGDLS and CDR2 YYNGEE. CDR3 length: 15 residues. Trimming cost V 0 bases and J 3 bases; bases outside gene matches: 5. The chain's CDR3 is CASSVAAGGGYEQYF. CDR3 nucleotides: TGTGCCAGCAGCGTAGCGGCGGGAGGAGGCTACGAGCAGTACTTC.

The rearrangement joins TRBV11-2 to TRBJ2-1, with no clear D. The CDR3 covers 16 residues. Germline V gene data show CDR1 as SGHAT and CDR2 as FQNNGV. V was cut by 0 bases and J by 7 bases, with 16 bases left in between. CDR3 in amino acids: CASSLEFYGYGNEQFF. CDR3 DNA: TGTGCCAGCAGCTTAGAGTTTTACGGCTACGGTAATGAGCAGTTCTTC. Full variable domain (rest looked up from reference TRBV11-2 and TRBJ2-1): EAGVAQSPRYKIIEKRQSVAFWCNPISGHATLYWYQQILGQGPKLLIQFQNNGVVDDSQLPKDRFSAERLKGVDSTLKIQPAKLEDSAVYLCASSLEFYGYGNEQFFGPGTRLTVL.

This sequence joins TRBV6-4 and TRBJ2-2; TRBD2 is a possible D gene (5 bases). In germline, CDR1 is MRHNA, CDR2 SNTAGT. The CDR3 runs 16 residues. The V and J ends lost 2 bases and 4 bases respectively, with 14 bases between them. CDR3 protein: CASSDNSVRSTGELFF. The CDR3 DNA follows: TGTGCCAGCAGTGACAATAGCGTAAGGAGCACCGGGGAGCTGTTTTTT.

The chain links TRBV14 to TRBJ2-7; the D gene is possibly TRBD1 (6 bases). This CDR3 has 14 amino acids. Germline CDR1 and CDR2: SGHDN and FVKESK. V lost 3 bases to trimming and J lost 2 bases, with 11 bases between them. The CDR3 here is CASSHTGTPYEQYF. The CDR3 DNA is TGTGCCAGCAGCCATACAGGGACACCCTACGAGCAGTACTTC.

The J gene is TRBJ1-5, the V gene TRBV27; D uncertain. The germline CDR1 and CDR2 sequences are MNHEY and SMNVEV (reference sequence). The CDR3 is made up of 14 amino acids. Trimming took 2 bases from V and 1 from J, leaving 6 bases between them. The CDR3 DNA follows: TGTGCCAGCAGTTTAGCAGCGAGCAATCAGCCCCAGCATTTT. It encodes CASSLAASNQPQHF.

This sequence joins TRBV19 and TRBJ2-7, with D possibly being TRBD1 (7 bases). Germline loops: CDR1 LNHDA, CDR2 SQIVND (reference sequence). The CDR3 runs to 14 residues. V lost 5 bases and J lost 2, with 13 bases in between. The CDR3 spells CASSPQGGTYEQYF. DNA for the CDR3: TGTGCCAGTAGTCCCCAGGGGGGCACCTACGAGCAGTACTTC.

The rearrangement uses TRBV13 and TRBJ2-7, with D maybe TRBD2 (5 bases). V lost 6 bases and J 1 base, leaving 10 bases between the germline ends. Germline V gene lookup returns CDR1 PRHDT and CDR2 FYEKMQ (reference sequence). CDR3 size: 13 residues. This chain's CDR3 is CASSLTSSYEQYF. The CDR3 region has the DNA TGTGCCAGCAGTCTCACTAGTTCCTACGAGCAGTACTTC.

DNA for the CDR3: TGTGCCAGCAGCCCCGAGGGGGCGGGGGGCAATCAGCCCCAGCATTTT. It yields the protein CASSPEGAGGNQPQHF. The chain couples TRBV7-9 to TRBJ1-5; 7 bases map to TRBD1. Germline assignment: CDR1 SEHNR and CDR2 FQNEAQ (reference sequence). The CDR3 extends over 16 amino acids. The V segment lost 5 bases and the J segment 2 bases; nucleotides outside the gene matches: 9.

The CDR3 bases are TGTGCCAGCAGCTGGGGGGAGGCGGGAGGTAACGATGAGCAGTTCTTC. Its protein is CASSWGEAGGNDEQFF. V usage is TRBV7-6 and J usage is TRBJ2-1, with 8 nucleotides matching TRBD2. The CDR3 is 16 amino acids. Looked up from germline, CDR1 is SGHVS and CDR2 is FNYEAQ. J gave up 8 bases and V 4 bases, and 13 bases lay outside the gene matches.

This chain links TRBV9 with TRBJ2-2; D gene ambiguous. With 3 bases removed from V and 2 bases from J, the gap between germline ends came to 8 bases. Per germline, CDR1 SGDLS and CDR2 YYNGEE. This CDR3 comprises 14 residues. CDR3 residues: CASSETTNTGELFF. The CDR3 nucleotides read TGTGCCAGCAGCGAGACAACAAACACCGGGGAGCTGTTTTTT.

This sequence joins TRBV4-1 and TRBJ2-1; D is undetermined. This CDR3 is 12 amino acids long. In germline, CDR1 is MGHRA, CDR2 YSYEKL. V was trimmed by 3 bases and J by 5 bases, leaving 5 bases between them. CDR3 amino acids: CASSHPDNEQFF. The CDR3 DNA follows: TGCGCCAGCAGCCACCCCGACAATGAGCAGTTCTTC.

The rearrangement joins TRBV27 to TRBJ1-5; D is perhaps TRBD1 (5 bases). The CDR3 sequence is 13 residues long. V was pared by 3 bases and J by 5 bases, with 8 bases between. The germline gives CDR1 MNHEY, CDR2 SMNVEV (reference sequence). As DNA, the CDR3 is TGTGCCAGCAGTTTTGAAGGGGATCAGCCCCAGCATTTT. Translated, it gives CASSFEGDQPQHF.

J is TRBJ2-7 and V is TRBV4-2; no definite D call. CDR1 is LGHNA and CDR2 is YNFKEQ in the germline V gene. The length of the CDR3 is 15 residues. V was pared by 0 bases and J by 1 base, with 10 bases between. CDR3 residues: CASSQDLPASYEQYF. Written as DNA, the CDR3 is TGTGCCAGCAGCCAAGATTTGCCAGCGTCCTACGAGCAGTACTTC.

The CDR3 region is CASSFSSGRIYNEQFF. The DNA for the CDR3 is TGTGCCAGCAGTTTCTCTAGCGGGAGAATCTACAATGAGCAGTTCTTC. The chain employs TRBV27 and TRBJ2-1; 10 nucleotides agree with TRBD2. Germline CDR1 and CDR2: MNHEY and SMNVEV (reference sequence). V was pared by 3 bases and J by 3 bases, with 5 bases of the junction left unmatched. The CDR3 extends over 16 amino acids.

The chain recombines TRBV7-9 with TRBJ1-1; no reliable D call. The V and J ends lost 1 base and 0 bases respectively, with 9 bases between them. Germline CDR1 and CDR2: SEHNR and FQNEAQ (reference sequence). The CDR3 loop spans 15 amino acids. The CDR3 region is CASSLEDTLNTEAFF. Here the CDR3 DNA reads TGTGCCAGCAGCTTAGAAGACACTTTGAACACTGAAGCTTTCTTT.

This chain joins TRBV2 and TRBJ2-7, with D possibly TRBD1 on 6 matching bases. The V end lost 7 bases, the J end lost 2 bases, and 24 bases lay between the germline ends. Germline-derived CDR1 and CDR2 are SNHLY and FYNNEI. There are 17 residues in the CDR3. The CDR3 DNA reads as TGTGCCAGCACCGGGATTTCTCAGGGGCAGACCCCCTACGAGCAGTACTTC. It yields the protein CASTGISQGQTPYEQYF. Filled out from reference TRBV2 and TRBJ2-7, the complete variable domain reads EPEVTQTPSHQVTQMGQEVILRCVPISNHLYFYWYRQILGQKVEFLVSFYNNEISEKSEIFDDQFSVERPDGSNFTLKIRSTKLEDSAMYFCASTGISQGQTPYEQYFGPGTRLTVT.

DNA of the CDR3: TGTGCCAGCAGCTTAGCCCCGGGACAGGCGATAAACACCATATATTTT. Its translation is CASSLAPGQAINTIYF. The chain links TRBV7-9 to TRBJ1-3; the match to TRBD1 covers 8 bases. J lost 6 bases, V lost 0 bases, and 7 bases had no gene match. Germline CDR1 reads SEHNR; CDR2 reads FQNEAQ (reference sequence). The CDR3 is 16 residues long.

CDR3 DNA: TGCGCCAGCAGCCCAGAAGAGGGGAGCACTAACTATGGCTACACCTTC. This translates into CASSPEEGSTNYGYTF. V is TRBV4-1 and J is TRBJ1-2; D is perhaps TRBD1 (5 bases). The CDR3 length is 16 residues. CDR1 and CDR2 (germline): MGHRA, YSYEKL. With 4 bases removed from V and 0 bases from J, the gap between germline ends came to 15 bases.

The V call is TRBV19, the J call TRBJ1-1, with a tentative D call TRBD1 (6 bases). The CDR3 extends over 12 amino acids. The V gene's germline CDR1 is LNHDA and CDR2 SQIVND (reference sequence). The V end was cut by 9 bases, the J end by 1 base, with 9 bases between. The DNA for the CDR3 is TGTGCCAGCGTGACAGGGAACACTGAAGCTTTCTTT. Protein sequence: CASVTGNTEAFF.

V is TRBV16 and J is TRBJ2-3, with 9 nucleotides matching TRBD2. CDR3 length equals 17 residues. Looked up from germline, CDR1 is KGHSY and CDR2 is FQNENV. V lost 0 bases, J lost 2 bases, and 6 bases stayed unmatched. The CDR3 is CASSQSGLAGTTDTQYF. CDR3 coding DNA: TGTGCCAGCAGCCAATCGGGGCTAGCGGGGACCACAGATACGCAGTATTTT. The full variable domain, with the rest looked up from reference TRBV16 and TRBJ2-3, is GEEVAQTPKHLVRGEGQKAKLYCAPIKGHSYVFWYQQVLKNEFKFLISFQNENVFDETGMPKERFSAKCLPNSPCSLEIQATKLEDSAVYFCASSQSGLAGTTDTQYFGPGTRLTVL.

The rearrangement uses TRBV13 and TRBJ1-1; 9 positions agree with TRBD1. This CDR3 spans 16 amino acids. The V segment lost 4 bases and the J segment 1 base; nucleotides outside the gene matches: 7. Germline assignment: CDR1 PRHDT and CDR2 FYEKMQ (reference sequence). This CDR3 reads CASSWGQGLGNTEAFF. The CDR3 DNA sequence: TGTGCCAGCAGCTGGGGACAGGGCCTCGGGAACACTGAAGCTTTCTTT.

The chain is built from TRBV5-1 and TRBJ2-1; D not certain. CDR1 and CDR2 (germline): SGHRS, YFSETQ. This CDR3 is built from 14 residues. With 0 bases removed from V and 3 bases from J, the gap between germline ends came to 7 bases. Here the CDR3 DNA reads TGCGCCAGCAGCTTGGAGTGGGACTACAATGAGCAGTTCTTC. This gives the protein CASSLEWDYNEQFF. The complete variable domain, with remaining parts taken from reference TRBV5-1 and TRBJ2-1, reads KAGVTQTPRYLIKTRGQQVTLSCSPISGHRSVSWYQQTPGQGLQFLFEYFSETQRNKGNFPGRFSGRQFSNSRSEMNVSTLELGDSALYLCASSLEWDYNEQFFGPGTRLTVL.